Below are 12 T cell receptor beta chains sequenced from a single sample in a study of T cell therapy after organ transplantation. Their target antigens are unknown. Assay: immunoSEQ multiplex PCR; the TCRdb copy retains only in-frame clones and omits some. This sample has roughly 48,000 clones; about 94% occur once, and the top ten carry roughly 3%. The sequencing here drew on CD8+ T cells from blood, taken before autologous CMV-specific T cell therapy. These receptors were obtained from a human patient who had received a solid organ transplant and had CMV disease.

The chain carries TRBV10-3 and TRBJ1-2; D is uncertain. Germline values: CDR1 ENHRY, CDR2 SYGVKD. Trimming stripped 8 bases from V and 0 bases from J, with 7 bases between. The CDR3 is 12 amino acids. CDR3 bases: TGTGCCATCGGGAGCCCTAACTATGGCTACACCTTC. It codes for CAIGSPNYGYTF.

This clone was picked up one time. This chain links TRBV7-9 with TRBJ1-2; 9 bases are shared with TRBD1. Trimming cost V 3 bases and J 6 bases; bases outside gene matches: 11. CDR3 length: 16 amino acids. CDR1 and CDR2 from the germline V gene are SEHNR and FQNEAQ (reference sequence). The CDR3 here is CASSLGRGQGNDGYTF. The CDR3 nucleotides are TGTGCCAGCAGCTTGGGGCGCGGACAGGGGAATGATGGCTACACCTTC. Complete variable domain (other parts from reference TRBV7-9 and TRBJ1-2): DTGVSQNPRHKITKRGQNVTFRCDPISEHNRLYWYRQTLGQGPEFLTYFQNEAQLEKSRLLSDRFSAERPKGSFSTLEIQRTEQGDSAMYLCASSLGRGQGNDGYTFGSGTRLTVV.

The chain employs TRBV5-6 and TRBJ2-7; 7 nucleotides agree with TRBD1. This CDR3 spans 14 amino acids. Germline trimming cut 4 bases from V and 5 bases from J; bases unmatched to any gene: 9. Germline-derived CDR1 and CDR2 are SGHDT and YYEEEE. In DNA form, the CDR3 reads TGTGCCAGCAGCCTCGACAGGGAAAGAGACGAGCAGTACTTC. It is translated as CASSLDRERDEQYF.

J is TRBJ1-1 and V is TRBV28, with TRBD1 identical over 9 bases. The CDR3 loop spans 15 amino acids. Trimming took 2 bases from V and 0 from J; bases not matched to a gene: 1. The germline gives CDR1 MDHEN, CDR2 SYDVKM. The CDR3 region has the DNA TGTGCCAGCAGTTTAACAGGGGGCCTGAACACTGAAGCTTTCTTT. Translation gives CASSLTGGLNTEAFF.

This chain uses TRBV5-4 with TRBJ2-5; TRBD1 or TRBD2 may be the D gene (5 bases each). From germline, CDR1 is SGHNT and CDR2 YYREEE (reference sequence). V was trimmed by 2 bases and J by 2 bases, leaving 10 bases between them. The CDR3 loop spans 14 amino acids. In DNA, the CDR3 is TGTGCCAGCAGCTTCGGGGCGCGGCAAGAGACCCAGTACTTC. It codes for CASSFGARQETQYF.

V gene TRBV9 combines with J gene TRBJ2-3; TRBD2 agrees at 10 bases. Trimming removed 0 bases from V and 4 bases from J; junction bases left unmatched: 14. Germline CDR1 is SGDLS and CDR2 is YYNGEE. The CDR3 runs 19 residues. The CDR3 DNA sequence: TGTGCCAGCAGCGTAGGCGGCAGGTCTAGCGGGAGTGGCGCAGATACGCAGTATTTT. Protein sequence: CASSVGGRSSGSGADTQYF.

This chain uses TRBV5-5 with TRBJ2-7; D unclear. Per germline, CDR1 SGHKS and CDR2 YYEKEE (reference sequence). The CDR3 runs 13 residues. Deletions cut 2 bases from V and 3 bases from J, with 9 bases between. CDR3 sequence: CASSFGWSYEQYF. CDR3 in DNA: TGTGCCAGCAGCTTCGGTTGGAGCTACGAGCAGTACTTC.

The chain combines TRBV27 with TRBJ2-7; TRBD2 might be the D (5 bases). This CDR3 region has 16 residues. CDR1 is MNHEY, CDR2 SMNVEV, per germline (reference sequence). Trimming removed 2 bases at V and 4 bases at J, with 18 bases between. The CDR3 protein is CASSLIGERLVYEQYF. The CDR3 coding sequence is TGTGCCAGCAGTTTAATCGGGGAAAGGTTGGTGTACGAGCAGTACTTC.

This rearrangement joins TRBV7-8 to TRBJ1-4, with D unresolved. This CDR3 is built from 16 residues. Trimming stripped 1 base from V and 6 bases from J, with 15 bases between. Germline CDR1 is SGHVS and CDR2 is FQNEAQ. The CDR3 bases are TGTGCCAGCAGCTTAGTGGTAGGCCGAAGGGATGAAAAACTGTTTTTT. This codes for CASSLVVGRRDEKLFF. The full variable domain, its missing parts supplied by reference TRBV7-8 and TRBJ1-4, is GAGVSQSPRYKVAKRGQDVALRCDPISGHVSLFWYQQALGQGPEFLTYFQNEAQLDKSGLPSDRFFAERPEGSVSTLKIQRTQQEDSAVYLCASSLVVGRRDEKLFFGSGTQLSVL.

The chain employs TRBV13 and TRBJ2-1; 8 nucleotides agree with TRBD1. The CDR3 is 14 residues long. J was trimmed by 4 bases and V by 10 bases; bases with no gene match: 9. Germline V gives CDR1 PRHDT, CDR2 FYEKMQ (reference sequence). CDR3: CATAHRTGYNEQFF. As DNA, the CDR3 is TGTGCCACGGCCCACCGGACAGGGTACAATGAGCAGTTCTTC.

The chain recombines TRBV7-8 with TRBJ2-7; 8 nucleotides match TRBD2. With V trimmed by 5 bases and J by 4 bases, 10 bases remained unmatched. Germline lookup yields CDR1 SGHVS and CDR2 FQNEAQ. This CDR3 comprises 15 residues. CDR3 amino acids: CASSLRGLVGYEQYF. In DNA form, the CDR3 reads TGTGCCAGCAGCCTGAGGGGACTAGTTGGGTACGAGCAGTACTTC.

The CDR3, as DNA: TGTGCCAGTAGTATAAAGCACGGGGGCCGCGGCTACACCTTC. Protein: CASSIKHGGRGYTF. The chain joins TRBV19 to TRBJ1-2; maybe TRBD1 (6 bases). V lost 2 bases and J 8 bases, leaving 15 bases between the germline ends. CDR1 and CDR2 (germline): LNHDA, SQIVND (reference sequence). This CDR3 spans 14 amino acids. Variable domain in full (rest from reference TRBV19 and TRBJ1-2): DGGITQSPKYLFRKEGQNVTLSCEQNLNHDAMYWYRQDPGQGLRLIYYSQIVNDFQKGDIAEGYSVSREKKESFPLTVTSAQKNPTAFYLCASSIKHGGRGYTFGSGTRLTVV.